The 3 T cell receptor beta chains below were found in one sample sequenced in a study of T cell responses to AZD1222 COVID-19 vaccine. Libraries were prepared by immunoSEQ multiplex PCR; TCRdb keeps only in-frame clonotypes and omits some of them. The table shows over 100,000 clones, with about 89% occurring only once. Sequenced here: peripheral blood, sampled on day 0 of AZD1222 vaccination. The receptors were sampled from an adult in good health.

This rearrangement joins TRBV19 to TRBJ1-2, with D possibly being TRBD1 (6 bases). Germline CDR1 LNHDA, CDR2 SQIVND (reference sequence). With 5 bases removed from V and 4 bases from J, the gap between germline ends came to 14 bases. The CDR3 extends over 14 amino acids. CDR3 sequence: CASSPRGAGYGYTF. The CDR3 DNA sequence: TGTGCCAGTAGTCCTCGGGGGGCGGGCTATGGCTACACCTTC.

The chain couples TRBV21-1 to TRBJ2-7; TRBD1 is the table's D call, not checked against the DNA. TRBV21-1 is annotated as a pseudogene. The CDR3 covers 15 residues. Here the CDR3 reads CASSFWGQGLHEQYF. DNA for the CDR3: TGTGCCAGCAGTTTTTGGGGACAGGGACTTCACGAGCAGTACTTC.

V and J are TRBV24-1 and TRBJ2-1; either TRBD1 or TRBD2 may fit D (5 bases each). The CDR3 runs to 14 residues. The V and J ends lost 3 bases and 5 bases respectively, with 10 bases between them. In germline, CDR1 is KGHDR, CDR2 SFDVKD. CDR3 sequence: CATSDERDHNEQFF. CDR3 DNA: TGTGCCACCAGTGATGAGAGGGACCACAATGAGCAGTTCTTC.